The 7 T cell receptor beta chains presented below share a single source sample, sequenced in a study of T cells in Graves' hyperthyroidism and ophthalmopathy. There were TCR beta CDR3 regions amplified from RNA transcripts. The HTBI primer set drove a first-round RT-PCR of the TCR CDR3. Via MiXCR, TCRdb re-called the multiplex PCR reads, giving one row per CDR3 protein. The sample contains some 560,000 distinct CDR3 sequences, around 14% of which appear only once. The sample comprised blood. These receptors originate from a woman in her thirties with Graves' hyperthyroidism.

The sample holds many counts of this clonotype. The chain links TRBV20-1 to TRBJ2-1; 11 bases line up with TRBD2. There are 16 residues in the CDR3. V dropped 1 base and J dropped 8; count of bases not matched to a gene: 10. CDR1 is DFQATT, CDR2 SNEGSKA, per germline (reference sequence). The CDR3 bases are TGCAGTGCTAGAGGTGGTAGCGGGAGGGCCGTTGATGAGCAGTTCTTC. It is translated as CSARGGSGRAVDEQFF.

The chain has TRBV10-3 and TRBJ2-5, with D unclear. The CDR3 loop spans 14 amino acids. In germline, CDR1 is ENHRY, CDR2 SYGVKD. The V end lost 0 bases, the J end lost 7 bases, and 12 bases lay between the germline ends. The CDR3: CAISESVVDGTQYF. DNA of the CDR3: TGTGCCATCAGTGAGTCGGTGGTAGACGGGACCCAGTACTTC.

In this sample, this clonotype turned up many times. The V gene is TRBV7-2, the J gene TRBJ1-6; unclear D gene. The CDR3 totals 12 residues. From germline, CDR1 is SGHTA and CDR2 FQGNSA. V was trimmed by 1 base and J by 16 bases, leaving 11 bases between them. CDR3 sequence (DNA): TGTGCCAGCAGCTTAGACCTAGGAGGACTCCACTTT. Translated: CASSLDLGGLHF.

This clonotype has at least ten counts. The chain employs TRBV3-1 and TRBJ2-3, with 10 bases matching TRBD1. J was trimmed by 6 bases and V by 8 bases; bases with no gene match: 8. The CDR3 is 14 amino acids. Germline loops: CDR1 LGHDT, CDR2 YNNKEL (reference sequence). The CDR3 reads CASCLGTGVDTQYF. The CDR3 DNA reads TGTGCCAGCTGTCTCGGGACAGGGGTGGATACGCAGTATTTT.

Ten or more counts support this clonotype. The chain uses TRBV15 and TRBJ2-6, with D tentatively TRBD2 (7 bases). The CDR3 consists of 18 residues. CDR1 and CDR2 (germline): LNHNV, YYDKDF (reference sequence). The V gene lost 0 bases and the J gene lost 2 bases, with 14 bases spanning the gap. CDR3 residues: CATSRDRGGETGANVLTF. The CDR3 DNA reads as TGTGCCACCAGCAGAGATAGGGGGGGCGAAACTGGGGCCAACGTCCTGACTTTC.

This clonotype was detected a few times. The chain recombines TRBV27 with TRBJ2-1, with 10 bases identical to TRBD2. The germline V gene encodes CDR1 MNHEY and CDR2 SMNVEV (reference sequence). V lost 0 bases to trimming and J lost 9 bases; unmatched junction nucleotides: 8. CDR3 length: 16 amino acids. The CDR3 here is CASSLSGLAGAGEQFF. DNA of the CDR3: TGTGCCAGCAGTTTATCGGGGCTAGCGGGAGCGGGTGAGCAGTTCTTC.

About this clonotype itself: A clone one base away is much larger, so this may be a read error. V gene TRBV7-2 combines with J gene TRBJ2-5; TRBD1 agrees at 7 bases. The CDR3 covers 13 residues. CDR1 and CDR2 from the germline V gene are SGHTA and FQGNSA. In nucleotides, the CDR3 is TGTGCCAACAGCTTCGACAGGGTAGAGACCCAGTACTTC. Encoded protein: CANSFDRVETQYF.